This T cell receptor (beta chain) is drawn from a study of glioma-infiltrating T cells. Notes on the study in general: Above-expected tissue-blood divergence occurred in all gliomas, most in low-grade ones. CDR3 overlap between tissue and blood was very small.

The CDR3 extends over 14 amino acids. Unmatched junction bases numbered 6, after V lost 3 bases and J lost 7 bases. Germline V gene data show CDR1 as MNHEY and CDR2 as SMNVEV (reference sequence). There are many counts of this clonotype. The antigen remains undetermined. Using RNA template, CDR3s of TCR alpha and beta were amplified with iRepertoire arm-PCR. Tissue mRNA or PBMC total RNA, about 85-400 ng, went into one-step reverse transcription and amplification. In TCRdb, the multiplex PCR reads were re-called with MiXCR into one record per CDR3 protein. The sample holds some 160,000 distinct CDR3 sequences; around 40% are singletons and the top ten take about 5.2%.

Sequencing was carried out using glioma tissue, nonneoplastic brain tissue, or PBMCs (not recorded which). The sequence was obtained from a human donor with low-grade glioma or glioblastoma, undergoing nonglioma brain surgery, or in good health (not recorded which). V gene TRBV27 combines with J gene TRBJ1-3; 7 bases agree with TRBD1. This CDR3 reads CASSLKQGWNTIYF. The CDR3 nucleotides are TGTGCCAGCAGTTTGAAACAGGGGTGGAACACCATATATTTT.